This T cell receptor (beta chain) appears in the sequencing data of a study of technical replicates of blood from a few donors. The assay was immunoSEQ multiplex PCR, and TCRdb's table has in-frame clones only and misses some. Of roughly 60,000 clones in the sample, 91% were seen once. What was sequenced was PBMCs. The sequence was obtained from a human donor in good health. Some clones in this sample may be carry-over from other donors' samples.

The CDR3 here is CASSLEGQGAWQPQHF. The DNA of the CDR3 is TGTGCCAGCAGCTTGGAGGGACAGGGGGCTTGGCAGCCCCAGCATTTT. This chain connects TRBV5-6 to TRBJ1-5; 12 bases are shared with TRBD1. With V trimmed by 0 bases and J by 7 bases, 5 bases remained unmatched. The V gene's germline CDR1 is SGHDT and CDR2 YYEEEE. The CDR3 totals 16 residues. Filled out from reference TRBV5-6 and TRBJ1-5, the complete variable domain reads DAGVTQSPTHLIKTRGQQVTLRCSPKSGHDTVSWYQQALGQGPQFIFQYYEEEERQRGNFPDRFSGHQFPNYSSELNVNALLLGDSALYLCASSLEGQGAWQPQHFGDGTRLSIL.